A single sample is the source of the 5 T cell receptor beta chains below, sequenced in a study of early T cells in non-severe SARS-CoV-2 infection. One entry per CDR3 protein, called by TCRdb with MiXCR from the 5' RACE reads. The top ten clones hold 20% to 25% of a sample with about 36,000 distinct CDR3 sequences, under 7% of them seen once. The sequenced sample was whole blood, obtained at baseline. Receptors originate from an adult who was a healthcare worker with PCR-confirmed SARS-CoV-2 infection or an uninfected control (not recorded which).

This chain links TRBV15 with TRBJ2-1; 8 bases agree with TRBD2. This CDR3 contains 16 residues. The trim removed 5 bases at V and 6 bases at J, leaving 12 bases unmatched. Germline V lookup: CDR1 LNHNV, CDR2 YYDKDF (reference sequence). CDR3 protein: CATSLEGTRRSNEQFF. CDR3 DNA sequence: TGTGCCACCAGCCTGGAGGGGACTAGGCGGTCCAATGAGCAGTTCTTC.

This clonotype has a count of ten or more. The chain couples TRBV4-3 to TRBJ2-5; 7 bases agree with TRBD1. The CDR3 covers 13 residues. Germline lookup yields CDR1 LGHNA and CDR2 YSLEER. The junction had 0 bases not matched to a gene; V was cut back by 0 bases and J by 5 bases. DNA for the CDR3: TGCGCCAGCAGCCAAGACAGGGGGGAGACCCAGTACTTC. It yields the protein CASSQDRGETQYF.

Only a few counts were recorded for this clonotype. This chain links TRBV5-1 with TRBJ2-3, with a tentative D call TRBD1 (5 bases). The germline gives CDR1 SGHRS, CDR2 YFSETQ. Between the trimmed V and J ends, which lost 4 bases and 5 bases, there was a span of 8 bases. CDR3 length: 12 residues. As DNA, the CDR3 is TGCGCCAGCAGCGTAGGGGAAGATACGCAGTATTTT. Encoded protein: CASSVGEDTQYF.

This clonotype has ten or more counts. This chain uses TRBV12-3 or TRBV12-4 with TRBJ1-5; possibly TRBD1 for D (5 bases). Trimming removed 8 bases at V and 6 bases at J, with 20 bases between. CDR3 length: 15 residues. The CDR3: CASGLGGFRGQPQHF. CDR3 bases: TGTGCCAGCGGACTGGGGGGTTTTAGGGGTCAGCCCCAGCATTTT.

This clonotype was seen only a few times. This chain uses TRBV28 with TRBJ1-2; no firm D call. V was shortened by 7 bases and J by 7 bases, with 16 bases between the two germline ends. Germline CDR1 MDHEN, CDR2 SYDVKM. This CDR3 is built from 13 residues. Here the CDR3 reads CASKRRDARGYTF. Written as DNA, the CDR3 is TGTGCCAGCAAGCGCCGCGACGCTCGTGGCTACACCTTC.